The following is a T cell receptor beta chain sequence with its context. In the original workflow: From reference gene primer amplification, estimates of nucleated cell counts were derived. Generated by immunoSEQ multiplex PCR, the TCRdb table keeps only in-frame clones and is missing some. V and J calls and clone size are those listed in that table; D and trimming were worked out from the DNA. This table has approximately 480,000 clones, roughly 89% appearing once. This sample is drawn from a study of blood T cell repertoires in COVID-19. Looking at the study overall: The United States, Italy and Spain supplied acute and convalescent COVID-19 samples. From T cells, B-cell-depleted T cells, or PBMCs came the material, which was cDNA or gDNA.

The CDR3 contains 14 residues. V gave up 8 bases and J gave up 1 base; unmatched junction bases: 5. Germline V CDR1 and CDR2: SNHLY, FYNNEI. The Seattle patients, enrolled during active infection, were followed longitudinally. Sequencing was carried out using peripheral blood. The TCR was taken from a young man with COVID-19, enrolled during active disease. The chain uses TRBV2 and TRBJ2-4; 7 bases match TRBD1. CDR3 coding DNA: TGTGCCAGCCAATGGACAGGTGCCAAAAACATTCAGTACTTC. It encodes CASQWTGAKNIQYF.